The TCR beta chain described here comes from a study of breast tumors, draining lymph nodes, adjacent tissues. Overall study results and limits: Most tumor T cells seemingly derive from lymph node, then expand in tumor. Compared with lymph nodes, tumors were less diverse; compared with nontumor tissue, more.

This clonotype was counted only a few times. Its antigen is unknown. Being one base from a much bigger clone, this may be a read error. Since the CDR3 does not end with the conserved phenylalanine or tryptophan, this likely comes from a read error. The lymph nodes were axillary draining lymph nodes from breast cancer patients. Germline V CDR1 and CDR2: LNHDA, SQIVND (reference sequence). The junction had 13 bases not matched to a gene; V was cut back by 4 bases and J by 5 bases. CDR3 length: 16 residues. TCRdb redid the calling of the multiplex PCR reads with MiXCR, one entry per CDR3 protein. Here the sample spans approximately 150,000 distinct CDR3 sequences, around 33% being singletons.

This TCR came from a female donor with breast cancer. Some clones in this sample may be carry-over from other donors' samples. The rearrangement links TRBV19 to TRBJ2-5, with TRBD2 matching over 7 bases. Sequenced sample: axillary lymph node tissue. This CDR3 reads CASSSQGGGSYETQYS. CDR3 in DNA: TGTGCCAGTAGTAGTCAGGGAGGCGGGAGTTATGAGACCCAGTACTCC.